The 15 T cell receptor beta chains below were found in one sample sequenced in a study of blood T cell repertoires in COVID-19. Clones were sequenced by immunoSEQ multiplex PCR, and TCRdb holds only the in-frame ones, with some missing. There are under 150,000 clones in the sample; about 80% occur only once, and over 6% lies in the top ten. The sample consisted of peripheral blood. These receptor sequences come from a man between 65 and 85 years old with active or convalescent COVID-19.

V gene TRBV9 combines with J gene TRBJ2-2; TRBD2 matches at 7 bases. CDR3 length: 17 amino acids. Germline CDR1 and CDR2: SGDLS and YYNGEE. V lost 3 bases and J lost 6; bases outside the gene matches: 14. CDR3 in amino acids: CASSAKSDTGGSGELFF. CDR3 nucleotide sequence: TGTGCCAGCAGCGCCAAGAGTGACACCGGGGGGTCCGGGGAGCTGTTTTTT.

The V gene is TRBV6-5, the J gene TRBJ2-3, with 7 bases identical to TRBD2. CDR3 length: 15 residues. The ends lost 6 bases at V and 0 bases at J; junction bases unmatched: 6. Germline assignment: CDR1 MNHEY and CDR2 SVGAGI. CDR3 residues: CASRGLAVSTDTQYF. CDR3 sequence (DNA): TGTGCCAGCAGGGGGCTAGCGGTTAGCACAGATACGCAGTATTTT.

The chain is built from TRBV6-5 and TRBJ1-6, with a weak D call TRBD1 (6 bases). The length of the CDR3 is 13 residues. Germline loops: CDR1 MNHEY, CDR2 SVGAGI. V shed 8 bases and J shed 13 bases, with 18 bases lying between them. The CDR3: CASGASQGKPLHF. CDR3 DNA sequence: TGTGCCAGCGGGGCATCCCAGGGGAAGCCCCTCCACTTT.

This clone was counted between two and nine times. The chain has TRBV7-3 and TRBJ2-1; TRBD2 might be the D (5 bases). The length of the CDR3 is 14 residues. The V and J ends lost 5 bases and 7 bases respectively, with 15 bases between them. Germline V gene data show CDR1 as SGHTA and CDR2 as FQGTGA. The CDR3 nucleotides are TGTGCCAGCAGCGACTCCGGCGGCGGGAATGAGCAGTTCTTC. Translated: CASSDSGGGNEQFF.

The chain combines TRBV7-3 with TRBJ1-6; D is perhaps TRBD1 (6 bases). The CDR3 has 13 amino acids. Germline V gene lookup returns CDR1 SGHTA and CDR2 FQGTGA. Deletions cut 5 bases from V and 6 bases from J, with 8 bases between. The CDR3 loop reads CASSPDSNSPLHF. CDR3 DNA: TGTGCCAGCAGCCCGGACAGTAATTCACCCCTCCACTTT.

The chain employs TRBV4-1 and TRBJ1-1; D is unresolved. This CDR3 region has 14 residues. Germline V gene lookup returns CDR1 MGHRA and CDR2 YSYEKL. V gave up 2 bases and J gave up 11 bases, with 18 bases separating them. CDR3 region: CASSQYGGWRLAFF. CDR3 in DNA: TGCGCCAGCAGCCAATATGGAGGGTGGCGGTTGGCTTTCTTT.

This clone was detected many times. The gene calls are TRBV27 and TRBJ1-1, with D tentatively TRBD1 (6 bases). V lost 1 base, J lost 6 bases, and 9 bases lay in between. Germline V gives CDR1 MNHEY, CDR2 SMNVEV (reference sequence). This CDR3 comprises 13 residues. DNA for the CDR3: TGTGCCAGCAGTTTATTCAGGGGCTCTGAAGCTTTCTTT. Encoded protein: CASSLFRGSEAFF.

V and J are TRBV12-5 and TRBJ2-1; D gene uncertain. Per the germline V gene, CDR1 is LGHNT and CDR2 is FRNRAP. The CDR3 runs to 18 residues. The ends were cut back, 1 base at V and 0 bases at J, with 16 bases in the middle. CDR3 DNA sequence: TGTGCTAGTGGTTTGGCGAAGTTGAGCGAGAGCTCCTACAATGAGCAGTTCTTC. As protein: CASGLAKLSESSYNEQFF.

The rearrangement joins TRBV9 to TRBJ2-7; 10 bases agree with TRBD2. V gave up 1 base and J gave up 2 bases; unmatched junction bases: 6. The germline V gene has CDR1 SGDLS and CDR2 YYNGEE. The CDR3 totals 16 residues. The CDR3 sequence: CASSVSSGGAPYEQYF. The CDR3 region has the DNA TGTGCCAGCAGCGTATCTAGCGGGGGAGCCCCCTACGAGCAGTACTTC.

V gene TRBV7-9 combines with J gene TRBJ1-1; D unclear. Trimming cost V 0 bases and J 5 bases, with 7 bases left between them. The CDR3 contains 13 residues. Germline V gene lookup returns CDR1 SEHNR and CDR2 FQNEAQ (reference sequence). CDR3: CASSLAGETEAFF. The CDR3 DNA follows: TGTGCCAGCAGCTTAGCGGGAGAAACTGAAGCTTTCTTT.

V usage is TRBV7-9 and J usage is TRBJ2-1, with 9 nucleotides matching TRBD2. CDR3 length: 15 amino acids. Per the germline V gene, CDR1 is SEHNR and CDR2 is FQNEAQ (reference sequence). Losses at the gene ends were 4 bases for V and 2 bases for J; bases not matched to a gene: 3. CDR3 coding DNA: TGTGCCAGCAGCTCCGCGGGAGGGCCCTACAATGAGCAGTTCTTC. Protein sequence: CASSSAGGPYNEQFF.

This rearrangement joins TRBV28 to TRBJ2-2; the D gene is possibly TRBD2 (6 bases). Germline-derived CDR1 and CDR2 are MDHEN and SYDVKM. CDR3 length: 15 residues. With 8 bases removed from V and 7 bases from J, the gap between germline ends came to 20 bases. The CDR3 region is CASGRGAGSVGELFF. As DNA, the CDR3 is TGTGCCAGCGGCCGCGGGGCCGGGTCTGTCGGGGAGCTGTTTTTT.

This chain links TRBV28 with TRBJ1-5; D might be TRBD1 (6 bases). The CDR3 runs 14 residues. Germline lookup yields CDR1 MDHEN and CDR2 SYDVKM. V was pared by 7 bases and J by 3 bases, with 13 bases between. The CDR3 is CASTGQANNQPQHF. The CDR3 nucleotides are TGTGCCAGCACGGGACAAGCGAACAATCAGCCCCAGCATTTT.

V usage is TRBV18 and J usage is TRBJ1-4; TRBD1 is a possible D gene (6 bases). From germline, CDR1 is KGHSH and CDR2 LQKENI. The V and J ends lost 2 bases and 0 bases respectively, with 10 bases between them. The CDR3 sequence is 16 residues long. The CDR3 region has the DNA TGTGCCAGCTCACCAGGGACACAGGCAACTAATGAAAAACTGTTTTTT. This translates into CASSPGTQATNEKLFF.

The chain joins TRBV11-3 to TRBJ2-3, with 7 bases aligning to TRBD2. The CDR3 has 15 amino acids. Per germline, CDR1 SGHNT and CDR2 YENEEA. V shed 3 bases and J 10 bases; nucleotides not matched to a gene: 13. The CDR3 DNA reads TGTGCCAGCAGCTTGGCGGGGGACCAGAGGGTGGCGCAGTATTTT. As protein: CASSLAGDQRVAQYF.